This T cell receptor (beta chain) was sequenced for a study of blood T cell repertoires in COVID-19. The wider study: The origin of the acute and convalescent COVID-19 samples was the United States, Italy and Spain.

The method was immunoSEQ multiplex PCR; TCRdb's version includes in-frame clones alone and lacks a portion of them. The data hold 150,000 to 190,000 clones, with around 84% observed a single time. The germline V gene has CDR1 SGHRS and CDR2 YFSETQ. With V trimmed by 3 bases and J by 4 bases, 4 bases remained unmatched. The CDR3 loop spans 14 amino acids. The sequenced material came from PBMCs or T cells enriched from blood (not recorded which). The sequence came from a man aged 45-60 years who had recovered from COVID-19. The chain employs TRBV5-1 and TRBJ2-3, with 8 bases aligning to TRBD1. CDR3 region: CASSSGQGPDTQYF. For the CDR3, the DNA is TGCGCCAGCAGCTCAGGACAGGGACCAGATACGCAGTATTTT.